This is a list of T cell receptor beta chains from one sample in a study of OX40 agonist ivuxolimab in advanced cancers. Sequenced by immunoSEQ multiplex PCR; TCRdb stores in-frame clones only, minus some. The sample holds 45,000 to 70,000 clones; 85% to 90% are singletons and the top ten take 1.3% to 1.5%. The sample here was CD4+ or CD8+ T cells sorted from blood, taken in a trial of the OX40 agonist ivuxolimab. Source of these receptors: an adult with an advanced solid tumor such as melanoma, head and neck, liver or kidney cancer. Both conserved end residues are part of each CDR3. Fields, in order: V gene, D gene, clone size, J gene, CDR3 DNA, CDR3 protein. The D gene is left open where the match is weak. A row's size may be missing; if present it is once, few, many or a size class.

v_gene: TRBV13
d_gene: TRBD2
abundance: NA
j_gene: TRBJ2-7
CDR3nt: TGTGCCAGCAGCCGGGAGGGCAGGGCCACCGGGGAGCAGTACTTC
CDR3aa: CASSREGRATGEQYF

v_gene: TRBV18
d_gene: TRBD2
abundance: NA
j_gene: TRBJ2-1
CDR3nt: TGTGCCAGCTCACCACCTAGCGGGGGCCCCTACAATGAGCAGTTCTTC
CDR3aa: CASSPPSGGPYNEQFF

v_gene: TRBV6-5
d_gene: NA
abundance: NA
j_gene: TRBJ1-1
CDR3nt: TGTGCCAGCAGTTTAGGGATGACTGAAGCTTTCTTT
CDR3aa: CASSLGMTEAFF

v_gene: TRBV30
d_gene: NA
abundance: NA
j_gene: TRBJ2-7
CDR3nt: TGTGCCTGGAGTGGTGGGTACGAGCAGTACTTC
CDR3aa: CAWSGGYEQYF

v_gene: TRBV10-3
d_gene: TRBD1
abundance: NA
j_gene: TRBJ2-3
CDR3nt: TGTGCCATCAGTGAGGAGGGACAGGGCACAGATACGCAGTATTTT
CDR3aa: CAISEEGQGTDTQYF

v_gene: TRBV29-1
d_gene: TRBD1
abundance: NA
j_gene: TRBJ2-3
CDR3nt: TGCAGCGTTAAGAATGCAGGGGGCGGTACGCAGTATTTT
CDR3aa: CSVKNAGGGTQYF

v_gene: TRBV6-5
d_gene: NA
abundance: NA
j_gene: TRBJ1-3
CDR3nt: TGTGCCAGCACCCGTGAATCAAACACCATATATTTT
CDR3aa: CASTRESNTIYF

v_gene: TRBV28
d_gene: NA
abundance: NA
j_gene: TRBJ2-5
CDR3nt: TGTGCCAGCAGTTTAGGAGGGAACCAAGAGACCCAGTACTTC
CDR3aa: CASSLGGNQETQYF

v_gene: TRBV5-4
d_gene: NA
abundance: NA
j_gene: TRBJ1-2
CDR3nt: TGTGCCAGCAGGGAGGGACCGAGATATGGCTACACCTTC
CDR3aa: CASREGPRYGYTF

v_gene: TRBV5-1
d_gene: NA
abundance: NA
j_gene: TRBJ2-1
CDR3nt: TGCGCCAGCAGCGCATCCCGGGACTTAACACAGTTCTTC
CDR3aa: CASSASRDLTQFF

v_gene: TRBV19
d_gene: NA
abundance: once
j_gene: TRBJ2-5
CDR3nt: TGTGCCAGTAGTATCAACCAGGGGGGAGAGACCCAGTACTTC
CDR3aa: CASSINQGGETQYF

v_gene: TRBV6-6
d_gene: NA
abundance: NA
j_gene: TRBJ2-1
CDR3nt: TGTGCCAGCATCCCCCGGTGGAGCAATGAGCAGTTCTTC
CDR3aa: CASIPRWSNEQFF

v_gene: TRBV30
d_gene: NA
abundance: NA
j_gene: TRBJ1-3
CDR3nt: TGTGCCTGGACGGCTGGAAACACCATATATTTT
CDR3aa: CAWTAGNTIYF

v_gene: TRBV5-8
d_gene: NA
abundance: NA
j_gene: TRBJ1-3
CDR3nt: TGTGCCAGCAGCCGGGGATACTCTGGAAACACCATATATTTT
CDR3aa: CASSRGYSGNTIYF

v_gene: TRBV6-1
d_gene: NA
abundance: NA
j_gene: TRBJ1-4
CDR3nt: TGTGCCAGCGGGAACAGGGTCGTTAATGAAAAACTGTTTTTT
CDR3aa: CASGNRVVNEKLFF

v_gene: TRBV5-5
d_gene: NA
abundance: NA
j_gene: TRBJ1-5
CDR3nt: TGTGCCAGCAGCCTAGCCGGGCCCAATCAGCCCCAGCATTTT
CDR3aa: CASSLAGPNQPQHF

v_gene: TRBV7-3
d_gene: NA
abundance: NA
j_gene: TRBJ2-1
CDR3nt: TGTGCCAGCAGTACGGTAGGAGACAATGAGCAGTTCTTC
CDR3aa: CASSTVGDNEQFF

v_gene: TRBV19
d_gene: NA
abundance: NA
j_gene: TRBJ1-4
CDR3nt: TGTGCCAGTAGTATGAGGCAGGAAACTAATGAAAAACTGTTTTTT
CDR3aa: CASSMRQETNEKLFF

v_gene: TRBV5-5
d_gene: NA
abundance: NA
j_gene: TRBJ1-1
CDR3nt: TGTGCCAGCAGCTCCTGGGGGGGCCAGGAGGGCCGCGGCACTGAAGCTTTCTTT
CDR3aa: CASSSWGGQEGRGTEAFF

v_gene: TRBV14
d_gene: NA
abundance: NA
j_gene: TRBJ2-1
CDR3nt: TGTGCCAGCAGCCAAGGTCCAGGGAAATCCAATGAGCAGTTCTTC
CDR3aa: CASSQGPGKSNEQFF

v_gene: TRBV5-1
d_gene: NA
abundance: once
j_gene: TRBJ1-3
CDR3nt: TGCGCCAGCAGCGGCGGACTGGGTGCCGGCACCATATATTTT
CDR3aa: CASSGGLGAGTIYF

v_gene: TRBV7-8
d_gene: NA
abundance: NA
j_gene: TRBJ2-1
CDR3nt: TGTGCCAGCAGACCGAGCGCCGGGAGCGATGAGCAGTTCTTC
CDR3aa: CASRPSAGSDEQFF

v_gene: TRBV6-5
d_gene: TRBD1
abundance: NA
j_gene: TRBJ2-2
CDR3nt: TGTGCCAGCAGGGAACAGGGGGCCGGACCCGGGGAGCTGTTTTTT
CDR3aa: CASREQGAGPGELFF

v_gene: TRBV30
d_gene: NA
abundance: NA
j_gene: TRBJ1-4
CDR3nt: TGTGCCTGGAGTGCAGCCTCGGGAGGAAATGAAAAACTGTTTTTT
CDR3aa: CAWSAASGGNEKLFF

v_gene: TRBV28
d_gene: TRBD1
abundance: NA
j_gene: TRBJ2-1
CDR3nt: TGTGCCAGCGACCGCCCGAGACAGGGGGCCGGCAATGAGCAGTTCTTC
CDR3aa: CASDRPRQGAGNEQFF

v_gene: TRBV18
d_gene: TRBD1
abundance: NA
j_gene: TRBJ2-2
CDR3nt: TGTGCCAGCTCAAATGGACAGGTGAACACCGGGGAGCTGTTTTTT
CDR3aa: CASSNGQVNTGELFF

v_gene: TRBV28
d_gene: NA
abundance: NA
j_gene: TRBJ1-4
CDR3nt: TGTGCCAGCACTTCTCCCACCGCAACTAATGAAAAACTGTTTTTT
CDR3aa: CASTSPTATNEKLFF

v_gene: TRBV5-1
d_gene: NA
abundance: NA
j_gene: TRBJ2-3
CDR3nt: TGCGCCAGCAGCTCCGGGGCGGGGGCGTCGGATACGCAGTATTTT
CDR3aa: CASSSGAGASDTQYF

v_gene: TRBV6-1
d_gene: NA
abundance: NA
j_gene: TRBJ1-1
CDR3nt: TGTGCCAGCAGTCCGAGGACGGGGGGACCTGAAGCTTTCTTT
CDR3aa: CASSPRTGGPEAFF

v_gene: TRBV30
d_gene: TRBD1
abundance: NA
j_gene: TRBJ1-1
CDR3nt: TGTGCCTGGAGGGGACAGGGGGTACCGAACACTGAAGCTTTCTTT
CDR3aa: CAWRGQGVPNTEAFF

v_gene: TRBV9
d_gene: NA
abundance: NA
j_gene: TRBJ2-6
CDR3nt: TGTGCCAGCAGCGCCAGTGGGGCCAACGTCCTGACTTTC
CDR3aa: CASSASGANVLTF

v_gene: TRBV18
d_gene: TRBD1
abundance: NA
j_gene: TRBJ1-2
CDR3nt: TGTGCCAGCTCACTCGGACAGGGGGGGACTAACTATGGCTACACCTTC
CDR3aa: CASSLGQGGTNYGYTF

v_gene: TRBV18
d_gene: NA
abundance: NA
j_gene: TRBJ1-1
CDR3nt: TGTGCCAGCTCAAGAACGGACAGTTACATGAACACTGAAGCTTTCTTT
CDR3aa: CASSRTDSYMNTEAFF

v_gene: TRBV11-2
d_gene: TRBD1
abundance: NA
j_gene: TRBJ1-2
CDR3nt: TGTGCCAGCAGCCCACAGGGGTACTATGGCTACACCTTC
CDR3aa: CASSPQGYYGYTF

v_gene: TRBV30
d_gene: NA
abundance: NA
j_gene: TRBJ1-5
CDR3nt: TGTGCCTACTCTACAGGATTCAATCAGCCCCAGCATTTT
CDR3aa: CAYSTGFNQPQHF

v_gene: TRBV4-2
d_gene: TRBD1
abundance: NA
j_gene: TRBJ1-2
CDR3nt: TGTGCCAGCAGCCAAGCATACCTGACAGGGTCCTATGGCTACACCTTC
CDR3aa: CASSQAYLTGSYGYTF

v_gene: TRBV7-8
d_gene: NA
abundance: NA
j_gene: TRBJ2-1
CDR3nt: TGTGCCAGCAGCTCCTTTCTCGCTAGACGGGATGAGCAGTTCTTC
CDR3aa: CASSSFLARRDEQFF

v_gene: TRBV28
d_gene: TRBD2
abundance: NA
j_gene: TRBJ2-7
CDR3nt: TGTGCCAGCAGTTTATCGGGGGGGGACTACGAGCAGTACTTC
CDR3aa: CASSLSGGDYEQYF

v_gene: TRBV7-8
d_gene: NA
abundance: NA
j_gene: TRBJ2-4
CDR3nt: TGTGCCAGCAGCTCAAGGAACCTTCAGGCCAAAAACATTCAGTACTTC
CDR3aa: CASSSRNLQAKNIQYF

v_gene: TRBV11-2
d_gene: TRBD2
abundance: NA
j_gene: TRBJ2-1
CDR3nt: TGTGCCAGCAGCCCCCTCGGACTAGCGGGGCGGAATGAGCAGTTCTTC
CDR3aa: CASSPLGLAGRNEQFF

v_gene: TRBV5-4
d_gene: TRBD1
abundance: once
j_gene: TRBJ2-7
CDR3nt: TGTGCCAGCAGTCTTGGACAGGTCCACGAGCAGTACTTC
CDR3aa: CASSLGQVHEQYF

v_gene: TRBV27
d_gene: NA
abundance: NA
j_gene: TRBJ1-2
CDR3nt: TGTGCCAGCAGTGCCTACGGGATAAACTATGGCTACACCTTC
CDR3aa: CASSAYGINYGYTF

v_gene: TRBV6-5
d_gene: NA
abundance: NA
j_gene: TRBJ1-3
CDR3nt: TGTGCCAGCAGTTCGCAGACGGTGAGCTCTGGAAACACCATATATTTT
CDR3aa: CASSSQTVSSGNTIYF